The TCR beta chain described here comes from a study of blood T cell repertoires in COVID-19. Study details: Samples of COVID-19 (acute and convalescent) were obtained from the United States, Italy and Spain. PBMCs, B-cell-depleted T cells, or T cells were the source of the cDNA or gDNA that made up the material.

Original data processing: From reference gene primer amplification, estimates of nucleated cell counts were derived. Repertoires were generated with immunoSEQ multiplex PCR, while TCRdb's copy carries only in-frame clones and drops some. That table furnishes V, J and clone size, whereas the DNA furnished D and trimming. This table holds about 160,000 clones, 70% to 90% found once. Sequencing was performed on peripheral blood. The TCR comes from a human donor in a cohort sampled during active COVID-19.

The CDR3 DNA sequence: TGTGCCAGCATCGCGATGCCGTATTACGAGCAGTACTTC. It specifies CASIAMPYYEQYF. This chain joins TRBV6-6 and TRBJ2-7; D remains unclear. The CDR3 extends over 13 amino acids. V was cut by 7 bases and J by 4 bases, with 14 bases left in between. The V gene's germline CDR1 is MNHNY and CDR2 SVGAGI (reference sequence).